The 5 T cell receptor beta chains listed next were all sequenced from one sample in a study of cytomegalovirus exposure and HLA in healthy donors. The PCR had 60 Vbeta and 13 Jbeta primers. TCRdb's copy holds only in-frame clones and misses some; the assay was immunoSEQ multiplex PCR. The sample lists roughly 220,000 clones; roughly 80% were seen once. Sequencing used PBMCs. These receptor sequences come from a middle-aged man in good health and CMV-seronegative.

The chain combines TRBV12-5 with TRBJ2-3; TRBD2 might be the D (6 bases). The CDR3 runs 15 residues. Germline V CDR1 and CDR2: LGHNT, FRNRAP. The V and J ends lost 1 base and 2 bases respectively, with 10 bases between them. The CDR3 DNA sequence: TGTGCTAGTGGTTTGGCGGGGGACCTCACAGATACGCAGTATTTT. Its protein product is CASGLAGDLTDTQYF.

The chain joins TRBV10-3 to TRBJ2-5; 14 nucleotides match TRBD2. The V and J ends lost 6 bases and 3 bases, in that order; junction bases with no gene match: 3. The CDR3 consists of 15 residues. Germline V gene sequence: CDR1 ENHRY, CDR2 SYGVKD. The CDR3 sequence: CAIRGGLAGEETQYF. Written as DNA, the CDR3 is TGTGCCATCAGGGGGGGACTAGCGGGAGAAGAGACCCAGTACTTC.

This clone appeared a few times. The chain carries TRBV14 and TRBJ2-1; TRBD2 aligns across 9 bases. Unmatched junction bases numbered 16, after V lost 3 bases and J lost 7 bases. CDR3 length: 18 residues. CDR1 SGHDN and CDR2 FVKESK come from the germline V gene. The CDR3 protein is CASSQAPSGIYQGNEQFF. CDR3 nucleotides: TGTGCCAGCAGCCAGGCCCCTAGCGGGATATACCAAGGAAATGAGCAGTTCTTC.

V gene TRBV5-1 combines with J gene TRBJ2-3, with 8 nucleotides matching TRBD1. J lost 5 bases, V lost 0 bases, and 5 bases had no gene match. The CDR3 runs 15 residues. Germline CDR1 is SGHRS and CDR2 is YFSETQ. The CDR3 is CASSLVGQGIDTQYF. In nucleotides, the CDR3 is TGCGCCAGCAGCTTGGTCGGACAGGGCATAGATACGCAGTATTTT.

Details on this clone: At the DNA level, this CDR3 is encoded by other sequences in the same sample as well. V and J are TRBV19 and TRBJ2-7; a possible D gene is TRBD1 (6 bases). V shed 1 base and J shed 0 bases, with 10 bases lying between them. There are 15 residues in the CDR3. Germline CDR1 LNHDA, CDR2 SQIVND (reference sequence). The CDR3 bases are TGTGCCAGTAGTATAGGAACAGGGAGCTCCTACGAGCAGTACTTC. Amino acids: CASSIGTGSSYEQYF.